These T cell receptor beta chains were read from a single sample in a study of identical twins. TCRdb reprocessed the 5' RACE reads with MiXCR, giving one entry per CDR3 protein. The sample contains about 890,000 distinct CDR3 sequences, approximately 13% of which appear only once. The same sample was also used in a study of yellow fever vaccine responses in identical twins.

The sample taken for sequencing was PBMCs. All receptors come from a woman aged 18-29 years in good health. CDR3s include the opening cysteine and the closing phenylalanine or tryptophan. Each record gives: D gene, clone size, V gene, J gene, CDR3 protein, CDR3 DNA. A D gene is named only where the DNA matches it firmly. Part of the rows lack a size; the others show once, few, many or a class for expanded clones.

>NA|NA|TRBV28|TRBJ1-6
CASSYRDLTPLHF
TGTGCCAGCAGCTACAGGGATCTGACACCCCTCCACTTT
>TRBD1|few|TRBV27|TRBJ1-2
CASRQGAYGYTF
TGTGCCAGCAGACAGGGGGCATATGGCTACACCTTC
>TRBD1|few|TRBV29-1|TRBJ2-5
CSSRPGTGGRETQYF
TGCAGCTCCCGGCCTGGGACAGGGGGCCGGGAGACCCAGTACTTC
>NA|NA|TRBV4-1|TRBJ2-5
CASSQGTPSGETQYF
TGCGCCAGCAGCCAGGGGACTCCCTCGGGGGAGACCCAGTACTTC
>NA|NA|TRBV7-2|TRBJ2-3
CASKKHSTSTDTQYF
TGTGCCAGCAAAAAACATAGCACTAGCACAGATACGCAGTATTTT
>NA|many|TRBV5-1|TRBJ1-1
CASNGQNTEAFF
TGCGCCAGCAACGGCCAGAACACTGAAGCTTTCTTT
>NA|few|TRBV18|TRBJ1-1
CASSPPVSVWGITEAFF
TGTGCCAGCTCACCACCGGTGTCGGTGTGGGGGATCACTGAAGCTTTCTTT
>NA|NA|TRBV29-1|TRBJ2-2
CSVFRDLNTGELFF
TGCAGCGTTTTCCGGGACTTGAACACCGGGGAGCTGTTTTTT
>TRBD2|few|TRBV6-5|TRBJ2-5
CASSLRLAGVYQETQYF
TGTGCCAGCAGTCTACGACTAGCGGGAGTGTACCAAGAGACCCAGTACTTC
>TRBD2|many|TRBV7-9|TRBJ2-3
CASSLGGVTDTQYF
TGTGCCAGCAGCTTGGGAGGGGTCACAGATACGCAGTATTTT